This is a list of T cell receptor beta chains from one sample in a study of T-cell memory formation after mild COVID-19. From the 5' RACE reads, TCRdb called clonotypes with MiXCR, one entry per CDR3 protein. This table holds 300,000 to 350,000 distinct CDR3 sequences, about an eighth found once. The sequenced sample consisted of PBMCs or a T cell subset sorted from them (not recorded which). These receptor sequences come from a man between 18 and 35 years old who had mild COVID-19 (a few samples of this study predate the infection). Cell type and time point are not known. Both conserved end residues are trimmed from each CDR3. D genes are given only for firm matches. Expanded clones are given a class, and other clones once, few, many or no size at all.

J gene | D gene | clone size | V gene | CDR3 protein
TRBJ2-3 | TRBD2 | NA | TRBV28 | ASSSLGGLAGGRGDTQY
TRBJ2-5 | TRBD1 | many | TRBV20-1 | SAGRDRGKETQY
TRBJ1-2 | NA | NA | TRBV18 | ASSPGREGYGYT
TRBJ2-7 | NA | NA | TRBV25-1 | ASTDTGRAYEQY
TRBJ2-3 | TRBD2 | NA | TRBV5-1 | ASSWGTSGGLSL
TRBJ2-7 | NA | many | TRBV4-1 | ASSPEPGSSYEQY
TRBJ2-7 | TRBD1 | few | TRBV4-3 | ASSQVGTGYREQY
TRBJ2-3 | NA | few | TRBV7-6 | ASSAGRPGSTQY
TRBJ2-7 | NA | NA | TRBV28 | ASSRLHYEQY
TRBJ1-2 | NA | few | TRBV14 | ASSQGYREGYT
TRBJ2-1 | NA | NA | TRBV12-5 | ASGLVLSSSYNEQF
TRBJ2-5 | TRBD1 | few | TRBV19 | ASSIWAGGETQY
TRBJ2-7 | NA | many | TRBV27 | ASSLSPTTGDILSEQY
TRBJ1-6 | TRBD1 | NA | TRBV30 | AWSVDITGGYNSPLH
TRBJ2-5 | NA | many | TRBV7-9 | ASSFYASQETQY
TRBJ1-2 | NA | NA | TRBV4-1 | ASSQEEGTSNYGYT
TRBJ2-7 | NA | NA | TRBV16 | ASSPRGFYEQY
TRBJ1-5 | NA | few | TRBV6-5 | ASSSGRWGPQH
TRBJ2-5 | NA | many | TRBV7-6 | ASSSPGGAATQY
TRBJ1-1 | TRBD1 | NA | TRBV12-3/TRBV12-4 | ASRIYRGREAF
TRBJ2-4 | TRBD2 | NA | TRBV11-3 | ASSFGTMDIQY
TRBJ2-5 | NA | NA | TRBV11-1 | ASKRLRFGETQY
TRBJ2-1 | NA | NA | TRBV29-1 | SVEGGSYNEQF
TRBJ2-7 | NA | few | TRBV7-2 | ASSLGRRDYEQY
TRBJ2-4 | NA | many | TRBV20-1 | SANGVTKNIQY
TRBJ2-1 | NA | NA | TRBV12-3/TRBV12-4 | ASSQTSNEQF
TRBJ2-2 | NA | NA | TRBV6-5 | ACRPEVGTGELF
TRBJ1-2 | TRBD1 | few | TRBV19 | ATRDRGYGYT
TRBJ2-3 | NA | many | TRBV29-1 | SVFRLDTQY
TRBJ2-1 | TRBD2 | NA | TRBV6-2/TRBV6-3 | ASSWPLASSSYNEQF
TRBJ2-1 | NA | few | TRBV12-3/TRBV12-4 | ASSFGAVDEQF
TRBJ2-1 | TRBD2 | NA | TRBV7-2 | ASSLARGDNNEQF
TRBJ2-5 | NA | few | TRBV11-2 | ASSLVSGASETQY
TRBJ2-1 | NA | NA | TRBV6-2/TRBV6-3 | ASSYSGVSYNEQF
TRBJ2-7 | NA | few | TRBV27 | ASSLSTASGYEQY
TRBJ2-3 | TRBD1 | NA | TRBV27 | ASSHRGTDTQY
TRBJ1-2 | NA | few | TRBV5-1 | ASSPLGGTMDYGYT
TRBJ2-3 | NA | NA | TRBV5-1 | ASSLGGSMTDTQY
TRBJ2-3 | NA | few | TRBV3-1 | ASSQEPRGDTQY